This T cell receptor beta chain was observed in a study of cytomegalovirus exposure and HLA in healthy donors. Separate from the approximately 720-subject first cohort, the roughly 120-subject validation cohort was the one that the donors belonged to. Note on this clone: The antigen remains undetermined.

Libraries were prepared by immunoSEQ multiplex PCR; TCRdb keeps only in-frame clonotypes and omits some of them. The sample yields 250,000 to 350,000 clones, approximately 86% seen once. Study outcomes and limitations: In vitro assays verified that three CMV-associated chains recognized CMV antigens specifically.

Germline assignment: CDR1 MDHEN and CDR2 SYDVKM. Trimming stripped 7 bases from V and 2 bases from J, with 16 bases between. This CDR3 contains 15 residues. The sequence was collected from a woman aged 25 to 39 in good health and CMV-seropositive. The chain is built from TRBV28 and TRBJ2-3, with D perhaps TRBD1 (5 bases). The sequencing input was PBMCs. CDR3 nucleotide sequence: TGTGCCAGCATATCGCAGGGTGGAACCACAGATACGCAGTATTTT. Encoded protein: CASISQGGTTDTQYF.